This T cell receptor (beta chain) is drawn from a study of cytomegalovirus exposure and HLA in healthy donors. Study at large: Prior work identified 120 million or so unique TCR beta sequences in roughly 190 million T cells. General study results and limits: The authors listed about 170 TCR beta chains as cytomegalovirus-associated. Clonal expansion, a later analysis showed, was greater in HLA-associated TCR beta chains than in equally common others.

This clone has more than one count but fewer than ten. Its antigen is unidentified. CDR3 length equals 18 residues. Per the germline V gene, CDR1 is MRHNA and CDR2 is SNTAGT. With 0 bases removed from V and 0 bases from J, the gap between germline ends came to 12 bases. A multiplex PCR was run with 60 Vbeta primers and 13 Jbeta primers. Data came from immunoSEQ multiplex PCR; TCRdb stores just in-frame clones and leaves some out. Of roughly 93,000 clones listed, about four fifths are singletons. The chain is built from TRBV6-4 and TRBJ2-6; D not certain. Sequencing was performed on PBMCs. This receptor was identified in a man younger than 45 in good health and CMV-seronegative. CDR3 bases: TGTGCCAGCAGTGACTCACCGGGTGGTAGCTCTGGGGCCAACGTCCTGACTTTC. It translates to CASSDSPGGSSGANVLTF.